This T cell receptor beta chain was sequenced in a study of vaccination and CD4 T cells after COVID-19. At the level of the study: Convalescent donors totaled six males and four females, including two who were Hispanic.

This CDR3 region has 13 residues. Germline-derived CDR1 and CDR2 are MNHEY and SMNVEV (reference sequence). Deletions cut 3 bases from V and 2 bases from J, with 7 bases between. Sequencing of cultured CD4+ T cell DNA used the Oncomine TCR Beta short-read assay. Researchers extracted genomic DNA from CD4+ T cells that had been cultured. MiXCR, applied by TCRdb to the PCR reads, yields one record per CDR3 protein. The data show some 18,000 distinct CDR3 sequences, with around 50% seen just once and more than 8.5% held by the top ten. This clonotype was counted between two and nine times. What it binds is unknown. Treatment indicated: approximately 11-day PBMC culture with coronavirus spike peptide pools or control peptides (ViraFEST assay).

The rearrangement joins TRBV27 to TRBJ1-2; unclear D gene. The sequencing sample was made of CD4+ T cells from blood, cultured in vitro. This clonotype was sampled from a human donor who had recovered from COVID-19. The CDR3 bases are TGTGCCAGCAGTTTGGTACCAAACTATGGCTACACCTTC. Translated, it gives CASSLVPNYGYTF.